These T cell receptor beta chains were read from a single sample in a study of T cells in Graves' hyperthyroidism and ophthalmopathy. Each CDR3 protein gets one entry after TCRdb re-called the multiplex PCR reads with MiXCR. The sample yields about 520,000 distinct CDR3 sequences, approximately 24% seen once. The sequenced material came from blood. The receptors stem from a woman aged 25 to 39 with Graves' ophthalmopathy. Each CDR3 is given without its conserved first and last residue.

>TRBV30
AWSGRQTIPVNTGELF
>TRBV11-2
ASSLENTDYEQY
>TRBV28
ASSLGGAKQPQH
>TRBV19
ASRPTGPTEAF
>TRBV10-3
ATRPNPARSAAQH
>TRBV12-3/TRBV12-4
ASSSTSDYEQY
>TRBV12-3/TRBV12-4
ASSQHGDVEAF
>TRBV12-3/TRBV12-4
ASSLRPLAGGTYEQY
>TRBV20-1
SAERSGNRYGYT
>TRBV28
ASSFPGQVADAEAF
>TRBV6-5
ASSYGHPGELF
>TRBV19
ASRYGGVTEAF
>TRBV6-5
ASSYGLGSGGYT
>TRBV11-2
ASSLESGYIQPQH
>TRBV27
ASSLRGHDPEQY
>TRBV3-1
ASSYLGVSSNYGYT
>TRBV15
AATGASGNTIY
>TRBV20-1
SASRGDQPQH
>TRBV12-3/TRBV12-4
ASSLVLGRGDEQY
>TRBV4-2
ASSQVEGASVGYT
>TRBV7-9
ASTILLGGGEQY
>TRBV10-2
ASSDQSYEQY
>TRBV6-5
ASSSSPQGGNTIY